The 2 T cell receptor beta chains below all came from one sample that was sequenced in a study of graft-versus-host responses after intestinal transplantation. Assay: immunoSEQ multiplex PCR; the TCRdb copy retains only in-frame clones and omits some. The sample records about 19,000 clones, roughly 82% being singletons. The sequenced sample was PBMCs, obtained 14 days after transplant. The receptors derive from a human patient who received an intestinal transplant, so some T cells may come from the graft donor.

The chain carries TRBV11-2 and TRBJ2-2, with D tentatively TRBD1 (5 bases). Germline V gene data show CDR1 as SGHAT and CDR2 as FQNNGV. The CDR3 loop spans 15 amino acids. Trimming took off 1 base at V and 4 bases at J, with 10 bases between the two ends. The CDR3 loop is CASSLGRAATGELFF. The CDR3, as DNA: TGTGCCAGCAGCTTAGGCAGGGCGGCCACCGGGGAGCTGTTTTTT.

The CDR3 DNA sequence: TGTGCCAGCAGCTTAGAGGCTAGCGGCCCCTACAATGAGCAGTTCTTC. Amino acid sequence: CASSLEASGPYNEQFF. This chain uses TRBV13 with TRBJ2-1, with 7 bases lining up with TRBD2. The CDR3 runs to 16 residues. CDR1 PRHDT and CDR2 FYEKMQ come from the germline V gene (reference sequence). With 1 base clipped from V and 2 bases from J, the junction kept 5 bases outside the gene matches. Looking up the rest from reference TRBV13 and TRBJ2-1 gives the full variable domain: AAGVIQSPRHLIKEKRETATLKCYPIPRHDTVYWYQQGPGQDPQFLISFYEKMQSDKGSIPDRFSAQQFSDYHSELNMSSLELGDSALYFCASSLEASGPYNEQFFGPGTRLTVL.